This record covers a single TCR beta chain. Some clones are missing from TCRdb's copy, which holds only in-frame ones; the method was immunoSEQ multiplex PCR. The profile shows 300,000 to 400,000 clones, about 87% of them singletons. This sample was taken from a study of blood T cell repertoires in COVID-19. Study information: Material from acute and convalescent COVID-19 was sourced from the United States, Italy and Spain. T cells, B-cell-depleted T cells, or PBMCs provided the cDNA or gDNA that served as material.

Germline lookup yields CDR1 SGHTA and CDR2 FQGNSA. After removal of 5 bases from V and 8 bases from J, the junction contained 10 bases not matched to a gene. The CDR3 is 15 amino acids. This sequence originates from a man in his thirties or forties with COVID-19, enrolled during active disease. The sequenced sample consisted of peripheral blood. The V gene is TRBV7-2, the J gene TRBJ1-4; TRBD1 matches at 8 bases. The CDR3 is CASSDDRGGREKLFF. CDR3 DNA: TGTGCCAGCAGCGACGACAGGGGTGGTAGGGAAAAACTGTTTTTT.